The clone carrying this TCR beta chain came up a few times. What it recognizes is unknown. The sample comes from a study of T cell repertoires in cytomegalovirus infection. Whole-study context: Signatures in public TCR beta sequences pointed to both CMV infection and matching HLA type.

TCRdb called the reads again in MiXCR, with one record for every CDR3 protein. Of about 890,000 distinct CDR3 sequences in the sample, less than 35% were seen once. The trim removed 2 bases at V and 5 bases at J, leaving 7 bases unmatched. CDR1 and CDR2 from the germline V gene are MNHNY and SVGAGI (reference sequence). The CDR3 has 17 amino acids. The sequencing used cultured CD8+ T cells from PBMCs, collected from culture after CMV antigen stimulation. The rearrangement uses TRBV6-6 and TRBJ2-2; 11 nucleotides line up with TRBD2. The TCR sequence derives from a human donor in good health (CMV status not recorded). Some clones in this sample may be carry-over from other donors' samples. The CDR3 region has the DNA TGTGCCAGCAGTTACACTAGCGGGGGCCAGGGAACCGGGGAGCTGTTTTTT. This sequence encodes CASSYTSGGQGTGELFF.